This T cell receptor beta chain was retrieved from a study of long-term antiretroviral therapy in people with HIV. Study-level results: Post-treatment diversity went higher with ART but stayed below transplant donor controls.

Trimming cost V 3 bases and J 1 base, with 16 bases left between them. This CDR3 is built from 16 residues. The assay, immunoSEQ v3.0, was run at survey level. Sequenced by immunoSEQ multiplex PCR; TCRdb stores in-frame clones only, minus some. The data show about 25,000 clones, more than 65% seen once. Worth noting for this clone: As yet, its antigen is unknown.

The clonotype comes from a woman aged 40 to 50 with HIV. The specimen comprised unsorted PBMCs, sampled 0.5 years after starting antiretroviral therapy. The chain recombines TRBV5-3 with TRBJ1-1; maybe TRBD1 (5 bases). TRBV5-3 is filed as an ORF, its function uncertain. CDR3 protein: CARSSVERGGNTEAFF. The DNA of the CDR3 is TGTGCCAGAAGCTCGGTGGAGAGGGGAGGGAACACTGAAGCTTTCTTT.